Presented here are 20 T cell receptor beta chains from one specimen sequenced in a study of blood T cell repertoires in COVID-19. TCRdb's table, derived via immunoSEQ multiplex PCR, lists solely in-frame clones and lacks some. Among about 170,000 clones listed, roughly 83% were seen once. Sequenced input: peripheral blood. The receptors here all came from a man younger than 35 with active or convalescent COVID-19.

The J gene is TRBJ1-4, the V gene TRBV7-9; 9 bases match TRBD1. The V segment lost 5 bases and the J segment 8 bases; nucleotides outside the gene matches: 12. This CDR3 contains 16 residues. Looked up from germline, CDR1 is SEHNR and CDR2 is FQNEAQ (reference sequence). The CDR3 reads CASSLNLGDRDEKLFF. CDR3 nucleotide sequence: TGTGCCAGCAGCCTAAACTTAGGGGACAGGGACGAAAAACTGTTTTTT.

The V call is TRBV19, the J call TRBJ2-7, with D perhaps TRBD2 (5 bases). Germline V gene lookup returns CDR1 LNHDA and CDR2 SQIVND (reference sequence). The ends were cut back, 4 bases at V and 7 bases at J, with 14 bases in the middle. The CDR3 length is 13 residues. DNA for the CDR3: TGTGCCAGTAGTAATTGGGAGACGGGGGAGCAGTACTTC. This codes for CASSNWETGEQYF.

The chain recombines TRBV5-1 with TRBJ2-1, with 8 nucleotides matching TRBD2. Trimming cost V 0 bases and J 2 bases; bases outside gene matches: 1. The CDR3 length is 15 residues. Per germline, CDR1 SGHRS and CDR2 YFSETQ. The CDR3 DNA reads TGCGCCAGCAGCTTGGGTAGCGGGGCCTACAATGAGCAGTTCTTC. This gives the protein CASSLGSGAYNEQFF. Together with reference TRBV5-1 and TRBJ2-1, the CDR3 gives the full variable domain: KAGVTQTPRYLIKTRGQQVTLSCSPISGHRSVSWYQQTPGQGLQFLFEYFSETQRNKGNFPGRFSGRQFSNSRSEMNVSTLELGDSALYLCASSLGSGAYNEQFFGPGTRLTVL.

The chain uses TRBV2 and TRBJ1-1; the D gene is possibly TRBD1 (5 bases). Trimming shortened V by 4 bases and J by 4 bases, and 13 bases separated the two germline ends. Germline values: CDR1 SNHLY, CDR2 FYNNEI. This CDR3 has 14 amino acids. The CDR3 coding sequence is TGTGCCAGCAGTGTCCGGGGGACCGGCACTGAAGCTTTCTTT. Translated, it gives CASSVRGTGTEAFF.

This clone was seen a few times. CDR3 nucleotides: TGTGCCAGCAGTGAGGGGGACAGATTCTATGGCTACACCTTC. It translates to CASSEGDRFYGYTF. The chain is built from TRBV6-1 and TRBJ1-2; 7 positions agree with TRBD1. The CDR3 is 14 amino acids. In germline, CDR1 is MNHNS, CDR2 SASEGT. Losses at the gene ends were 3 bases for V and 4 bases for J; bases not matched to a gene: 5.

The chain joins TRBV5-1 to TRBJ2-3; 10 nucleotides align to TRBD1. With 6 bases clipped from V and 5 bases from J, the junction kept 6 bases outside the gene matches. Germline loops: CDR1 SGHRS, CDR2 YFSETQ. The CDR3 contains 14 residues. CDR3 nucleotides: TGCGCCAGCACTGAGACAGGGGGCGAAGATACGCAGTATTTT. This encodes CASTETGGEDTQYF.

The rearrangement uses TRBV7-2 and TRBJ1-2; tentative D call: TRBD1 (6 bases). Germline values: CDR1 SGHTA, CDR2 FQGNSA. Deletions cut 5 bases from V and 2 bases from J, with 12 bases between. CDR3 size: 14 residues. As DNA, the CDR3 is TGTGCCAGCAGCCCCTCCGGACAGAACTATGGCTACACCTTC. As protein: CASSPSGQNYGYTF.

The V and J genes are TRBV25-1 and TRBJ1-6; D may be TRBD1 (6 bases). Germline CDR1 and CDR2: MGHDK and SYGVNS. The CDR3 contains 15 residues. Trimming stripped 4 bases from V and 5 bases from J, with 12 bases between. CDR3 sequence: CASSASGTNNSPLHF. The CDR3 region has the DNA TGTGCCAGCAGTGCGTCAGGGACAAATAATTCACCCCTCCACTTT.

The chain recombines TRBV7-9 with TRBJ1-1, with unresolved D. The CDR3 runs 12 residues. Germline V CDR1 and CDR2: SEHNR, FQNEAQ (reference sequence). Trimming stripped 2 bases from V and 2 bases from J, with 3 bases between. In nucleotides, the CDR3 is TGTGCCAGCAGCTTATTAAACACTGAAGCTTTCTTT. It encodes CASSLLNTEAFF.

CDR3 coding DNA: TGTGCCAGCAGGGAGAGCGGGGGGGCCGCAGATACGCAGTATTTT. Its translation is CASRESGGAADTQYF. This sequence joins TRBV6-6 and TRBJ2-3; 10 bases agree with TRBD2. CDR1 MNHNY and CDR2 SVGAGI come from the germline V gene (reference sequence). V lost 6 bases and J lost 4; bases outside the gene matches: 7. The CDR3 loop spans 15 amino acids.

The chain has TRBV19 and TRBJ2-1, with 14 bases aligning to TRBD2. The length of the CDR3 is 16 residues. V dropped 6 bases and J dropped 8; count of bases not matched to a gene: 9. Per the germline V gene, CDR1 is LNHDA and CDR2 is SQIVND (reference sequence). The CDR3 here is CASSTPGTSGSYEQFF. CDR3 DNA: TGTGCCAGTAGCACCCCCGGGACTAGCGGGAGTTATGAGCAGTTCTTC.

The rearrangement uses TRBV15 and TRBJ2-7; TRBD1 agrees at 10 bases. V was pared by 0 bases and J by 4 bases, with 3 bases of the junction left unmatched. Germline loops: CDR1 LNHNV, CDR2 YYDKDF (reference sequence). The CDR3 is 15 amino acids. CDR3: CATSRDRTGGYEQYF. CDR3 DNA sequence: TGTGCCACCAGCAGAGACCGGACAGGGGGGTACGAGCAGTACTTC.

The chain couples TRBV12-3 or TRBV12-4 to TRBJ2-7, with TRBD1 as a possible D gene (6 bases). The CDR3 runs 13 residues. V was pared by 3 bases and J by 4 bases, with 10 bases between. The CDR3 nucleotides read TGTGCCAGCAGTTTTCAGGGGTTGTACGAGCAGTACTTC. It encodes CASSFQGLYEQYF.

V and J are TRBV27 and TRBJ1-1, with D maybe TRBD1 (6 bases). Germline V CDR1 and CDR2: MNHEY, SMNVEV (reference sequence). Trimming took 6 bases from V and 4 from J, leaving 15 bases between them. The CDR3 runs to 14 residues. This CDR3 reads CASRLRGLGTEAFF. The CDR3 DNA follows: TGTGCCAGCAGACTCAGGGGATTGGGCACTGAAGCTTTCTTT.

The chain combines TRBV18 with TRBJ1-4; D gene ambiguous. Germline CDR1 and CDR2: KGHSH and LQKENI. The CDR3 consists of 15 residues. Trimming stripped 2 bases from V and 0 bases from J, with 7 bases between. In nucleotides, the CDR3 is TGTGCCAGCTCACCAAGCGCTGCAACTAATGAAAAACTGTTTTTT. Protein: CASSPSAATNEKLFF. Complete variable domain (other parts from reference TRBV18 and TRBJ1-4): NAGVMQNPRHLVRRRGQEARLRCSPMKGHSHVYWYRQLPEEGLKFMVYLQKENIIDESGMPKERFSAEFPKEGPSILRIQQVVRGDSAAYFCASSPSAATNEKLFFGSGTQLSVL.

The chain combines TRBV2 with TRBJ1-5; D may be TRBD1 (6 bases). V lost 3 bases and J lost 7, with 16 bases in between. Germline values: CDR1 SNHLY, CDR2 FYNNEI. This CDR3 is built from 15 residues. CDR3 DNA: TGTGCCAGCAGTGAGGACCTGACAGGCTCCCAGCCCCAGCATTTT. This translates into CASSEDLTGSQPQHF.

This clone was recorded once. The J gene is TRBJ2-1, the V gene TRBV29-1; a possible D gene is TRBD1 (6 bases). CDR1 is SQVTM, CDR2 ANQGSEA, per germline. The CDR3 is 14 amino acids. Trimming took off 7 bases at V and 4 bases at J, with 17 bases between the two ends. In nucleotides, the CDR3 is TGCAGCGGGGCACCACAGGGACCATACAATGAGCAGTTCTTC. Protein product: CSGAPQGPYNEQFF.

J is TRBJ2-5 and V is TRBV19, with TRBD2 matching over 11 bases. The CDR3 extends over 13 amino acids. V lost 6 bases, J lost 4 bases, and 1 base stayed unmatched. The germline V gene encodes CDR1 LNHDA and CDR2 SQIVND (reference sequence). The CDR3 region has the DNA TGTGCCAGTAGCGGGACTAGCGGAGAGACCCAGTACTTC. This codes for CASSGTSGETQYF.

This chain links TRBV11-2 with TRBJ2-2, with 9 nucleotides matching TRBD1. This CDR3 is built from 14 residues. Germline CDR1 and CDR2: SGHAT and FQNNGV. The CDR3 protein is CAFGGQGNTGELFF. The CDR3 DNA reads TGTGCTTTCGGGGGACAGGGAAACACCGGGGAGCTGTTTTTT.

The chain uses TRBV4-1 and TRBJ2-1; the D gene is possibly TRBD2 (5 bases). The V end was cut by 3 bases, the J end by 8 bases, with 20 bases between. The CDR3 totals 16 residues. Germline assignment: CDR1 MGHRA and CDR2 YSYEKL. CDR3 sequence (DNA): TGCGCCAGCAGCCAGTCATGGCGACAACCGGGATATGAGCAGTTCTTC. Its translation: CASSQSWRQPGYEQFF.